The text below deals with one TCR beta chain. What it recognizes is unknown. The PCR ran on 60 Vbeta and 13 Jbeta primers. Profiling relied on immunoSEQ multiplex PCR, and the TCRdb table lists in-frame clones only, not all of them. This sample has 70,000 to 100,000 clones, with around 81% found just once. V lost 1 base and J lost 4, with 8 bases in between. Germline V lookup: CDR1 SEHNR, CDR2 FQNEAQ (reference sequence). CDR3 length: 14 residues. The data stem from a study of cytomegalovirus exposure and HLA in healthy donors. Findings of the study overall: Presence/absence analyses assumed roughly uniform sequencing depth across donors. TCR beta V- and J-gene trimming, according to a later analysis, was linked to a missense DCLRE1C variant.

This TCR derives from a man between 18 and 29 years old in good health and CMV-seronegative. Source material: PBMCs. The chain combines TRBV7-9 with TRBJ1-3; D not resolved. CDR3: CASSLVAGGNTIYF. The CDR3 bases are TGTGCCAGCAGCTTAGTCGCGGGAGGAAACACCATATATTTT.